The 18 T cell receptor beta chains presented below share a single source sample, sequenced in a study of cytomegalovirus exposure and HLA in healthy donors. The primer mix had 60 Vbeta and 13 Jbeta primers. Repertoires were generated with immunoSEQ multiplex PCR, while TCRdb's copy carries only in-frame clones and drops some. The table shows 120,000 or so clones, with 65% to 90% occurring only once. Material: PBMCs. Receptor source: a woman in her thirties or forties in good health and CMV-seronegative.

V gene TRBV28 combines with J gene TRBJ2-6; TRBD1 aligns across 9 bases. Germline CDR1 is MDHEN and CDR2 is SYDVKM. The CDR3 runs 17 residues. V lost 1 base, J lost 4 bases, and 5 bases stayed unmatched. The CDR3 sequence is CASSLLQGAPGANVLTF. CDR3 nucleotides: TGTGCCAGCAGTTTATTACAGGGGGCGCCCGGGGCCAACGTCCTGACTTTC.

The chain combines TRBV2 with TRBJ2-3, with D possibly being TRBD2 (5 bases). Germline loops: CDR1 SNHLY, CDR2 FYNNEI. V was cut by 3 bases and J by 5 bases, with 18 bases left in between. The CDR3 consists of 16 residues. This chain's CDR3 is CASSDWLAANLDTQYF. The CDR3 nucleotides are TGTGCCAGCAGTGATTGGCTAGCCGCGAATTTAGATACGCAGTATTTT.

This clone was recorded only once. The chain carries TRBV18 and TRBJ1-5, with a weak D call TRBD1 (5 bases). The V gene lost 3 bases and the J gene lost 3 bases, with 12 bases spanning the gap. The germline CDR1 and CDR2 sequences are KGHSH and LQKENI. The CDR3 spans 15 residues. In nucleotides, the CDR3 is TGTGCCAGCTCACCCCCGGGGGGGAACAATCAGCCCCAGCATTTT. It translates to CASSPPGGNNQPQHF.

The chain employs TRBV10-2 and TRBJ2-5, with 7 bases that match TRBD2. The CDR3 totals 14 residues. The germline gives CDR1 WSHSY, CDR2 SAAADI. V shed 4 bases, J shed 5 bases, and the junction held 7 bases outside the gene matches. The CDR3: CASSGGQGGETQYF. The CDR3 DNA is TGCGCCAGCAGTGGTGGCCAGGGAGGGGAGACCCAGTACTTC.

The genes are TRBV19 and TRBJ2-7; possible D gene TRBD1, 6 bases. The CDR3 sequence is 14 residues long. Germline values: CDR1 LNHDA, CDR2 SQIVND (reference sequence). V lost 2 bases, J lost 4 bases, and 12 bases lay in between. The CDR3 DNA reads TGTGCCAGTAGTATACCTGGCAGGGGTTACGAGCAGTACTTC. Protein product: CASSIPGRGYEQYF.

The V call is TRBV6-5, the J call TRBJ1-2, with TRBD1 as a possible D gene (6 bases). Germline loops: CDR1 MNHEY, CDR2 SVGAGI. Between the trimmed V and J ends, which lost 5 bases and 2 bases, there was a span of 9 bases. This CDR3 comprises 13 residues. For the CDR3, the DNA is TGTGCCAGCAGTAGGACAGAGAACTATGGCTACACCTTC. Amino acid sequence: CASSRTENYGYTF.

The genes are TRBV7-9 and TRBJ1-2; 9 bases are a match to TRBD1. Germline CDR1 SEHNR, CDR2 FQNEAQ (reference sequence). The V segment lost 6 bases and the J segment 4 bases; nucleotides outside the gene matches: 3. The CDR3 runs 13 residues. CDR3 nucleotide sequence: TGTGCCAGCAGACGACAGGGGGTCTATGGCTACACCTTC. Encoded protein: CASRRQGVYGYTF.

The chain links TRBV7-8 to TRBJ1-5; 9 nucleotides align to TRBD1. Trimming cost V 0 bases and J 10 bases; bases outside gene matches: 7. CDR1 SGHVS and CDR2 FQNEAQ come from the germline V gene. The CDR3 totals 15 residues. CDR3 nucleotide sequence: TGTGCCAGCAGCTTAGCGGGACAGGGTAACAATCCCCAGCATTTT. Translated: CASSLAGQGNNPQHF.

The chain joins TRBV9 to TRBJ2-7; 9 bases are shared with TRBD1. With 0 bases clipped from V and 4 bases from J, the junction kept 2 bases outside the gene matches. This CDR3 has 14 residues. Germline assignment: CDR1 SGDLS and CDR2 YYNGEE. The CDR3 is CASSVGDRVYEQYF. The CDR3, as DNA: TGTGCCAGCAGCGTAGGGGACAGGGTTTACGAGCAGTACTTC.

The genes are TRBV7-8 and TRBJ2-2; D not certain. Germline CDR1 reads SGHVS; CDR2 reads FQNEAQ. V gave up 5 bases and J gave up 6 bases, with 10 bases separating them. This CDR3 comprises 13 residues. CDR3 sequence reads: CASSTLPAGELFF. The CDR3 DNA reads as TGTGCCAGCAGCACCCTCCCGGCCGGGGAGCTGTTTTTT.

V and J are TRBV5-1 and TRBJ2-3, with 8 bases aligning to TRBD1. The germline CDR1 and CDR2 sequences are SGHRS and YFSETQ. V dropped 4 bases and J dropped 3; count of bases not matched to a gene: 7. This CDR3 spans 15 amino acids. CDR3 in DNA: TGCGCCAGCAGCCAAGGGACAGGTTCAACAGATACGCAGTATTTT. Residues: CASSQGTGSTDTQYF.

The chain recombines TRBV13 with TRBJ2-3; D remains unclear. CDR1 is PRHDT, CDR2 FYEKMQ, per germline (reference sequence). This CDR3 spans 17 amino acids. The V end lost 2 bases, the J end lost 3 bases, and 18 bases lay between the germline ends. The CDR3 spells CASSLLRKEGSTDTQYF. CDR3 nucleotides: TGTGCCAGCAGCTTACTGCGGAAAGAAGGTAGTACAGATACGCAGTATTTT.

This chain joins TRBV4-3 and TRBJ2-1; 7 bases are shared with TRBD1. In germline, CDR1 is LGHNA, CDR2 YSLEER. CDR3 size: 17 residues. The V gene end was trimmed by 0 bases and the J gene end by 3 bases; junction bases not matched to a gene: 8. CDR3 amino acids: CASSQDLYRGIYNEQFF. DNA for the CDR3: TGCGCCAGCAGCCAAGATCTGTACAGGGGTATCTACAATGAGCAGTTCTTC.

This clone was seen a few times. The chain's CDR3 is CASRKQGNYGYTF. For the CDR3, the DNA is TGTGCCAGCAGAAAACAGGGGAACTATGGCTACACCTTC. V and J are TRBV27 and TRBJ1-2; TRBD1 matches 7 bases. V shed 6 bases, J shed 2 bases, and the junction held 3 bases outside the gene matches. CDR1 MNHEY and CDR2 SMNVEV come from the germline V gene (reference sequence). The CDR3 loop spans 13 amino acids.

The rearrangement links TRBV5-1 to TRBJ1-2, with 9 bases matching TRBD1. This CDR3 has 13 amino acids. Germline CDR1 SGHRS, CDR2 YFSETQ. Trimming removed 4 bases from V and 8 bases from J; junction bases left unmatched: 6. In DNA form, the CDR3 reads TGCGCCAGCAGCGGGGGACAGGGAAGAGGCTACACCTTC. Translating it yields CASSGGQGRGYTF.

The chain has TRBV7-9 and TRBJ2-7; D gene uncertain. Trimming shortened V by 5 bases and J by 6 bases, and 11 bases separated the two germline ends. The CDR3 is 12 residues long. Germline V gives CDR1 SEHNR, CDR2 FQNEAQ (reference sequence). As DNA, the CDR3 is TGTGCCAGCAGCCGTGCTTTGCGCGAGCAGTACTTC. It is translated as CASSRALREQYF.

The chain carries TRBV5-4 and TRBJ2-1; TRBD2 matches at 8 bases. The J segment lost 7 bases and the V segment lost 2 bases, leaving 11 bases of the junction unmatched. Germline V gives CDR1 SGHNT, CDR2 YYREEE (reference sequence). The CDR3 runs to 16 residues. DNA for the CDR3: TGTGCCAGCAGCTTAGGGGAGCTAGCGGGTCTGAATGAGCAGTTCTTC. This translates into CASSLGELAGLNEQFF.

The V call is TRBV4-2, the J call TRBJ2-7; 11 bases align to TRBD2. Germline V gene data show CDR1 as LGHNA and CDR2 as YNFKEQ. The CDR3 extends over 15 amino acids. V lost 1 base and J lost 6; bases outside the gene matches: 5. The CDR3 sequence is CASSQVGTSGLEQYF. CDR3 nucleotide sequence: TGTGCCAGCAGCCAAGTCGGGACTAGCGGTCTCGAGCAGTACTTC.